The 30 T cell receptor beta chains reported below all come from one sample, sequenced in a study of beta chain features in type 1 diabetes (dated by TCRdb to 2017 to 2018). Library preparation was by the immunoSEQ multiplex PCR assay. The High Capacity cDNA Reverse Transcription Kit was used to reverse transcribe all of the isolated RNA, meaning that expressed TCRB transcripts were what got sequenced. TCRdb obtained this table from immuneACCESS and retained in-frame rearrangements with V and J assigned. These tables miss some clones; where compared with another copy, unresolved V genes account for less than half of the shortfall, and the remainder is unexplained. This sample comprises 850,000 to 900,000 clones, roughly a sixth of them detected only once. Around 0.02% of the sample rests with the top ten. Sequencing was carried out using naive CD4+ T cells from blood. This sample's cell subset or site label indicates: true naive CD4+ T cells. The receptors derive from a young woman in good health.

The table lists this clone with a few counts. The chain carries TRBV27 and TRBJ1-4; tentative D call: TRBD1 (6 bases). In germline, CDR1 is MNHEY, CDR2 SMNVEV (reference sequence). CDR3 length: 14 amino acids. The germline V and J ends were trimmed by 3 bases and 10 bases, with 15 bases remaining between them. In DNA, the CDR3 is TGTGCCAGCAGTTTCCGTCAGGGGTTGGGAAAACTGTTTTTT. It is translated as CASSFRQGLGKLFF. Variable domain in full (rest from reference TRBV27 and TRBJ1-4): EAQVTQNPRYLITVTGKKLTVTCSQNMNHEYMSWYRQDPGLGLRQIYYSMNVEVTDKGDVPEGYKVSRKEKRNFPLILESPSPNQTSLYFCASSFRQGLGKLFFGSGTQLSVL.

The V gene is TRBV5-7, the J gene TRBJ2-5; D not certain. Being an ORF, TRBV5-7 has a function that is uncertain. The ends were cut back, 0 bases at V and 4 bases at J, with 4 bases in the middle. This CDR3 region has 12 residues. CDR3 sequence (DNA): TGTGCCAGCAGCTTGGCCAGAGAGACCCAGTACTTC. It codes for CASSLARETQYF.

The chain is built from TRBV27 and TRBJ2-1, with 11 positions matching TRBD2. Germline lookup yields CDR1 MNHEY and CDR2 SMNVEV (reference sequence). The CDR3 consists of 17 residues. Trimming at V came to 3 bases and at J to 4 bases, leaving 8 bases not matched to a gene. This CDR3 reads CASSFWGGTSGYNEQFF. The DNA for the CDR3 is TGTGCCAGCAGTTTTTGGGGCGGGACTAGCGGTTACAATGAGCAGTTCTTC.

The chain carries TRBV10-3 and TRBJ2-5; 13 bases are shared with TRBD2. CDR3 length equals 15 residues. From germline, CDR1 is ENHRY and CDR2 SYGVKD. With 10 bases clipped from V and 5 bases from J, the junction kept 10 bases outside the gene matches. The CDR3 loop is CASRQRTSGSETQYF. CDR3 DNA: TGTGCCAGCAGACAAAGGACTAGCGGGAGTGAGACCCAGTACTTC.

This clone was seen only a few times. The J gene is TRBJ2-5, the V gene TRBV7-8; a possible D gene is TRBD1 (6 bases). Per the germline V gene, CDR1 is SGHVS and CDR2 is FQNEAQ. There are 17 residues in the CDR3. The germline V and J ends were trimmed by 4 bases and 2 bases, with 20 bases remaining between them. CDR3 protein: CASSSHRGGKAQETQYF. Here the CDR3 DNA reads TGTGCCAGCAGCTCTCACCGAGGGGGAAAAGCTCAAGAGACCCAGTACTTC.

This chain uses TRBV14 with TRBJ2-1; no definite D call. Germline-derived CDR1 and CDR2 are SGHDN and FVKESK. Trimming shortened V by 4 bases and J by 6 bases, and 22 bases separated the two germline ends. The CDR3 sequence is 17 residues long. DNA for the CDR3: TGTGCCAGCAGCCTCGGGTCGAATTTCTTTCGACCCAATGAGCAGTTCTTC. This translates into CASSLGSNFFRPNEQFF.

This clone was seen a few times. This rearrangement joins TRBV23-1 to TRBJ1-2; no reliable D call. TRBV23-1 is treated as an ORF (open reading frame) with a function not yet certain. CDR3 size: 19 residues. The germline V and J ends were trimmed by 2 bases and 8 bases, with 30 bases remaining between them. The CDR3 DNA reads as TGCGCCAGCAGTCAACGACGGCGGTCGAGGGTTCGGCCTCCTGAAGGCTACACCTTC. It encodes CASSQRRRSRVRPPEGYTF.

This clone was counted between two and nine times. The chain has TRBV15 and TRBJ2-5; 7 bases align to TRBD2. The DNA end favors TRBJ2-7, so the J call may be wrong. This CDR3 has 15 amino acids. Germline loops: CDR1 LNHNV, CDR2 YYDKDF (reference sequence). CDR3 residues: CATSRDKLAFYEQYF. The CDR3 coding sequence is TGTGCCACCAGCAGAGATAAACTAGCGTTCTACGAGCAGTACTTC.

This clone was observed a few times. V is TRBV6-6 and J is TRBJ1-2; a weak D match, TRBD1 (6 bases). V was clipped by 6 bases and J by 4 bases, with 12 bases between them. This CDR3 has 13 residues. Germline values: CDR1 MNHNY, CDR2 SVGAGI (reference sequence). This CDR3 is CASSQGSLYGYTF. The CDR3 DNA follows: TGTGCCAGCAGCCAGGGGTCCCTCTATGGCTACACCTTC.

This clone has just a few counts. The chain has TRBV19 and TRBJ1-3; 7 bases are shared with TRBD1. This CDR3 has 14 amino acids. V shed 9 bases, J shed 4 bases, and the junction held 9 bases outside the gene matches. Germline CDR1 reads LNHDA; CDR2 reads SQIVND (reference sequence). CDR3 sequence reads: CASFDRARGNTIYF. The CDR3 DNA is TGTGCCAGCTTCGACAGGGCGCGGGGAAACACCATATATTTT. The entire variable domain, with the rest obtained from reference TRBV19 and TRBJ1-3, is as follows: DGGITQSPKYLFRKEGQNVTLSCEQNLNHDAMYWYRQDPGQGLRLIYYSQIVNDFQKGDIAEGYSVSREKKESFPLTVTSAQKNPTAFYLCASFDRARGNTIYFGEGSWLTVV.

This clone has more than one count but fewer than ten. The rearrangement links TRBV28 to TRBJ1-2; 11 bases match TRBD1. Trimming cost V 6 bases and J 8 bases; bases outside gene matches: 8. The CDR3 consists of 14 residues. Per the germline V gene, CDR1 is MDHEN and CDR2 is SYDVKM. The CDR3 region has the DNA TGTGCCAGCAGGAAAACAGGGACAGGGGGAGGCTACACCTTC. Protein product: CASRKTGTGGGYTF.

CDR3: CASRSGTGYYEQYF. The CDR3 nucleotides are TGTGCCAGCAGATCAGGGACAGGTTACTACGAGCAGTACTTC. The V and J genes are TRBV6-6 and TRBJ2-7, with 8 bases fitting TRBD1. V lost 6 bases to trimming and J lost 3 bases; unmatched junction nucleotides: 7. CDR3 length equals 14 residues. The germline V gene has CDR1 MNHNY and CDR2 SVGAGI (reference sequence).

This clone came up a few times. CDR3 amino acids: CASSHIGGTLASSYEQYF. CDR3 sequence (DNA): TGTGCCAGCAGCCACATCGGCGGCACCCTAGCTTCTTCCTACGAGCAGTACTTC. V gene TRBV4-2 combines with J gene TRBJ2-7; possibly TRBD2 for D (5 bases). CDR1 and CDR2 (germline): LGHNA, YNFKEQ. V lost 3 bases to trimming and J lost 1 base, with 22 bases between them. CDR3 size: 18 residues.

This clone was counted a few times. This sequence joins TRBV6-6 and TRBJ2-5, with D possibly being TRBD2 (5 bases). Trimming cost V 8 bases and J 7 bases, with 20 bases left between them. The germline gives CDR1 MNHNY, CDR2 SVGAGI (reference sequence). The CDR3 covers 14 residues. The CDR3 nucleotides are TGTGCCAGCGGTCAAGAAGCCCTCCGGGGGACCCAGTACTTC. Translated: CASGQEALRGTQYF.

The chain couples TRBV9 to TRBJ2-1; D uncertain. V was cut by 1 base and J by 3 bases, with 11 bases left in between. This CDR3 is 15 amino acids long. CDR1 and CDR2 from the germline V gene are SGDLS and YYNGEE. This chain's CDR3 is CASSVQARGYNEQFF. CDR3 nucleotides: TGTGCCAGCAGCGTACAAGCGCGAGGCTACAATGAGCAGTTCTTC.

This clone came up a few times. The chain has TRBV10-3 and TRBJ2-1; unclear D gene. Germline assignment: CDR1 ENHRY and CDR2 SYGVKD. The V end was cut by 6 bases, the J end by 8 bases, with 14 bases between. This CDR3 is built from 13 residues. The CDR3 is CAIRTGPGDEQFF. In DNA, the CDR3 is TGTGCCATCAGAACCGGACCTGGTGATGAGCAGTTCTTC.

The table lists this clone with a few counts. The rearrangement uses TRBV6-5 and TRBJ1-1; D is unclear. CDR1 and CDR2 from the germline V gene are MNHEY and SVGAGI. The CDR3 has 16 residues. The germline V and J ends were trimmed by 2 bases and 0 bases, with 13 bases remaining between them. CDR3 sequence reads: CASSYGFGQVNTEAFF. In DNA, the CDR3 is TGTGCCAGCAGTTACGGGTTCGGTCAAGTGAACACTGAAGCTTTCTTT.

V usage is TRBV4-2 and J usage is TRBJ2-5, with 13 bases lining up with TRBD2. J was trimmed by 5 bases and V by 3 bases; bases with no gene match: 12. CDR1 and CDR2 (germline): LGHNA, YNFKEQ. CDR3 size: 18 residues. In DNA form, the CDR3 reads TGTGCCAGCAGCCATCCGCTTACTAGCGGGAGGGCCCGGGAGACCCAGTACTTC. It translates to CASSHPLTSGRARETQYF.

This clone has a handful of counts. V gene TRBV5-1 combines with J gene TRBJ1-3, with D unclear. The V end was cut by 4 bases, the J end by 1 base, with 12 bases between. CDR3 length: 15 residues. The germline V gene has CDR1 SGHRS and CDR2 YFSETQ. This chain's CDR3 is CASSVLGESGNTIYF. CDR3 sequence (DNA): TGCGCCAGCAGCGTACTCGGAGAGTCTGGAAACACCATATATTTT.

This chain uses TRBV7-8 with TRBJ2-5; 12 bases are shared with TRBD2. The CDR3 extends over 18 amino acids. In germline, CDR1 is SGHVS, CDR2 FQNEAQ. The trim removed 2 bases at V and 4 bases at J, leaving 11 bases unmatched. CDR3 region: CASSLWVASGRAGETQYF. The CDR3, as DNA: TGTGCCAGCAGCTTATGGGTAGCTAGCGGGAGGGCTGGAGAGACCCAGTACTTC.

The sample holds a few counts of this clone. This rearrangement joins TRBV28 to TRBJ1-4; no definite D call. V shed 3 bases and J shed 0 bases, with 5 bases lying between them. The CDR3 sequence is 14 residues long. Germline CDR1 reads MDHEN; CDR2 reads SYDVKM. CDR3 nucleotide sequence: TGTGCCAGCAGTTTGGTTGCAACTAATGAAAAACTGTTTTTT. It encodes CASSLVATNEKLFF.

The chain recombines TRBV19 with TRBJ1-5; 8 bases agree with TRBD1. Unmatched junction bases numbered 6, after V lost 3 bases and J lost 2 bases. CDR3 size: 16 residues. Germline CDR1 LNHDA, CDR2 SQIVND (reference sequence). The CDR3: CASSIRQGLGNQPQHF. The DNA of the CDR3 is TGTGCCAGTAGTATCAGACAGGGGCTGGGCAATCAGCCCCAGCATTTT.

Concerning this clone: Other DNA sequences in the same sample also yield this CDR3. V gene TRBV7-9 combines with J gene TRBJ2-7, with D possibly being TRBD1 (5 bases). CDR1 and CDR2 (germline): SEHNR, FQNEAQ (reference sequence). V dropped 1 base and J dropped 0 bases, with 10 bases sitting between them. The CDR3 has 15 residues. As DNA, the CDR3 is TGTGCCAGCAGCTTAGGGCAGGGAATCTCCTACGAGCAGTACTTC. It specifies CASSLGQGISYEQYF.

The sample holds one count of this clone. The chain combines TRBV28 with TRBJ1-3, with 8 positions matching TRBD1. There are 13 residues in the CDR3. V was clipped by 6 bases and J by 9 bases; unmatched bases: 7. Germline V CDR1 and CDR2: MDHEN, SYDVKM. DNA of the CDR3: TGTGCCAGCAGAGGGACAGGCAAAGGCACCATATATTTT. Amino acid sequence: CASRGTGKGTIYF.

The chain employs TRBV4-1 and TRBJ2-5; the D call may be TRBD1 or TRBD2 (5 bases each). V lost 0 bases to trimming and J lost 9 bases, with 23 bases between them. In germline, CDR1 is MGHRA, CDR2 YSYEKL. This CDR3 comprises 17 residues. The DNA for the CDR3 is TGCGCCAGCAGCCAAGATAGGGGTACTGAGGAGGTTAGCGCCCAGTACTTC. Translated, it gives CASSQDRGTEEVSAQYF.

The chain recombines TRBV2 with TRBJ2-3, with D perhaps given as TRBD1 or TRBD2 (5 bases each). This CDR3 has 13 amino acids. CDR1 and CDR2 from the germline V gene are SNHLY and FYNNEI. Deletions cut 5 bases from V and 6 bases from J, with 12 bases between. In nucleotides, the CDR3 is TGTGCCAGCAGTAGGGACCTCGGGGATACGCAGTATTTT. Encoded protein: CASSRDLGDTQYF.

The chain couples TRBV28 to TRBJ2-5; D not certain. The V end was cut by 5 bases, the J end by 0 bases, with 7 bases between. The CDR3 has 13 residues. Per germline, CDR1 MDHEN and CDR2 SYDVKM. The chain's CDR3 is CASSPGHQETQYF. CDR3 coding DNA: TGTGCCAGCAGTCCAGGACACCAAGAGACCCAGTACTTC.

This rearrangement joins TRBV7-6 to TRBJ2-7; 11 bases are shared with TRBD2. Germline CDR1 SGHVS, CDR2 FNYEAQ. Germline trimming cut 6 bases from V and 1 base from J; bases unmatched to any gene: 8. This CDR3 contains 16 residues. CDR3 region: CASSLLAGGGSYEQYF. The CDR3, as DNA: TGTGCCAGCAGTCTGCTAGCGGGAGGCGGATCCTACGAGCAGTACTTC.

The genes are TRBV28 and TRBJ2-3; 8 bases line up with TRBD1. The CDR3 runs 15 residues. V lost 5 bases and J lost 2; bases outside the gene matches: 6. Germline V gene sequence: CDR1 MDHEN, CDR2 SYDVKM. CDR3 bases: TGTGCCAGCAGTCGGACAGGGCTAATCACAGATACGCAGTATTTT. Its translation: CASSRTGLITDTQYF.

In this sample, this clone turned up a few times. The chain is built from TRBV5-1 and TRBJ2-5; D perhaps matches TRBD1 (6 bases). There are 15 residues in the CDR3. CDR1 is SGHRS, CDR2 YFSETQ, per germline. Trimming pared 3 bases from V and 2 bases from J, leaving 14 bases between. The CDR3 region is CASSSLGQLQETQYF. For the CDR3, the DNA is TGCGCCAGCAGCTCCCTTGGACAGTTGCAAGAGACCCAGTACTTC.